The rows below give T cell receptor beta chains drawn from one sample of a study of T cell responses to AZD1222 COVID-19 vaccine. Repertoires were generated with immunoSEQ multiplex PCR, while TCRdb's copy carries only in-frame clones and drops some. The sample has over 130,000 clones, 90% seen once. Sequenced material: peripheral blood, taken 28 days after the second AZD1222 dose. The source is an adult who received the AZD1222 COVID-19 vaccine. Each CDR3 is given with its conserved first and last residue. D genes are given only for firm matches.

TRBV30	TRBJ1-4	TRBD1	TGTGCCTGGAGTGTATCCAGGACAGGGTACGAAAAACTGTTTTTT	CAWSVSRTGYEKLFF
TRBV5-1	TRBJ1-2	NA	TGCGCCAGCAGCTTGAGTGGTTCCGGGTCGGATGGCTACACCTTC	CASSLSGSGSDGYTF
TRBV5-5	TRBJ1-4	NA	TGTGCCAGCAGCTTGGCCCCAGCTGATGAAAAACTGTTTTTT	CASSLAPADEKLFF
TRBV10-2	TRBJ1-1	NA	TGCGCCAGCGGCAACTCAGGGGCTACTGAAGCTTTCTTT	CASGNSGATEAFF
TRBV20-1	TRBJ2-5	NA	TGCAGTGCTAGGTTGGGGGAGACCCAGTACTTC	CSARLGETQYF
TRBV5-8	TRBJ2-2	TRBD2	TGTGCCAGCAGCGCCTCCGGGACTAGCGGGACTAACGGGGAGCTGTTTTTT	CASSASGTSGTNGELFF
TRBV18	TRBJ2-3	NA	TGTGCCAGCTCACCGAATCCGGTGGGTAGGACAGATACGCAGTATTTT	CASSPNPVGRTDTQYF
TRBV19	TRBJ1-5	NA	TGTGCCAGTAGTATTGGTCAGTATAGCAATCAGCCCCAGCATTTT	CASSIGQYSNQPQHF
TRBV19	TRBJ2-3	TRBD2	TGTGCCAGTAGTAAGGGACTAGCGGGGGACCCCACAGATACGCAGTATTTT	CASSKGLAGDPTDTQYF
TRBV4-3	TRBJ2-7	NA	TGCGCCAGTAGCAAAGAGGAAACATTCTACGAGCAGTACTTC	CASSKEETFYEQYF
TRBV24-1	TRBJ2-5	NA	TGTGCCACCAGTGATAGTGATACCGGGGAGACCCAGTACTTC	CATSDSDTGETQYF
TRBV3-1/TRBV3-2	TRBJ2-4	NA	TGTGCCAGCAGCCAAATCCGCGGGACTCTGGGGGACATTCAGTACTTC	CASSQIRGTLGDIQYF
TRBV7-8	TRBJ2-5	NA	TGTGCCAGCAGCTCCGGGGGGGGACAGGGAAAAGAGACCCAGTACTTC	CASSSGGGQGKETQYF
TRBV28	TRBJ2-2	TRBD1	TGTGCCAGCAGTTTGGGGGACAGGGTTGGTGGCACCGGGGAGCTGTTTTTT	CASSLGDRVGGTGELFF
TRBV5-6	TRBJ1-5	NA	TGTGCCAGCAGCGCCCAAGGATTCAATCAGCCCCAGCATTTT	CASSAQGFNQPQHF
TRBV5-6	TRBJ1-6	NA	TGTGCCAGCAGTTCAGACATCTCCTCCTATAATTCACCCCTCCACTTT	CASSSDISSYNSPLHF
TRBV28	TRBJ1-1	TRBD1	TGTGCCAGCAGTCCAGACAGGGAGAACACTGAAGCTTTCTTT	CASSPDRENTEAFF
TRBV28	TRBJ1-1	NA	TGTGCCATCGGCGGGGCCCCCCACACTGAAGCTTTCTTT	CAIGGAPHTEAFF
TRBV19	TRBJ2-3	NA	TGTGCCAGTAGTGTGAGGGTTATCACAGATACGCAGTATTTT	CASSVRVITDTQYF
TRBV30	TRBJ1-5	NA	TGTGCCTGGACCGGGGGGAGTTTAGGGGATCAGCCCCAGCATTTT	CAWTGGSLGDQPQHF
TRBV27	TRBJ2-5	TRBD2	TGTGCCAGCAGTTGGACTAGCGGGAGAGTTAACCAAGAGACCCAGTACTTC	CASSWTSGRVNQETQYF
TRBV11-2	TRBJ1-4	TRBD1	TGTGCCAGCAGCTTAGTAGGGGGCTCCAATGAAAAACTGTTTTTT	CASSLVGGSNEKLFF
TRBV7-8	TRBJ1-3	NA	TGTGCCAGCAGCTTAATTCCTATGGACAGCCACTCTGGAAACACCATATATTTT	CASSLIPMDSHSGNTIYF